This T cell receptor (beta chain) was identified in a study of blood T cell repertoires in COVID-19. Whole-study context: The cDNA or gDNA used as material had been derived from T cells, B-cell-depleted T cells, or PBMCs.

The authors' processing: Reference gene primer amplification gave nucleated cell count estimates. Method: immunoSEQ multiplex PCR; TCRdb's copy keeps in-frame clones and lacks some. The V and J calls and clone size come from that table; D and trimming were worked out from the DNA. The data show approximately 200,000 clones, with 70% to 90% seen just once and around 9% held by the top ten. Recruits, aged about 18 to 95 years, lived in 24 US areas. Trimming took 3 bases from V and 7 from J, leaving 12 bases between them. The germline gives CDR1 SEHNR, CDR2 FQNEAQ (reference sequence). This CDR3 contains 13 residues.

The chain has TRBV7-9 and TRBJ1-1; D is undetermined. The source material was PBMCs or T cells enriched from blood (not recorded which). The sequence came from a man aged 40-55 years who had recovered from COVID-19. CDR3 amino acids: CASSFGSGFEAFF. In DNA, the CDR3 is TGTGCCAGCAGCTTCGGATCGGGGTTTGAAGCTTTCTTT. The full variable domain, completed using reference TRBV7-9 and TRBJ1-1, is DTGVSQNPRHKITKRGQNVTFRCDPISEHNRLYWYRQTLGQGPEFLTYFQNEAQLEKSRLLSDRFSAERPKGSFSTLEIQRTEQGDSAMYLCASSFGSGFEAFFGQGTRLTVV.